A single sample is the source of the 9 T cell receptor beta chains below, sequenced in a study of blood T cells in healthy people across ages. A J-beta primer mix and a sample-barcoded 5' primer were used in a second PCR of about 7 to 12 cycles. Each CDR3 protein is one row after TCRdb ran MiXCR on the 5' RACE reads. The sample includes hundreds of thousands of distinct CDR3 sequences, less than 45% of them seen just once. Sequencing was done on a sample of blood. These receptors came from a man aged 80 or over in good health.

The V and J genes are TRBV6-1 and TRBJ1-1; the D is unclear. Trimming removed 5 bases from V and 4 bases from J, with 14 bases in between. The CDR3 has 14 residues. Per germline, CDR1 MNHNS and CDR2 SASEGT. The CDR3 region has the DNA TGTGCCAGCAGTCCTCAGACGGCGGGCACTGAAGCTTTCTTT. This encodes CASSPQTAGTEAFF.

V usage is TRBV6-1 and J usage is TRBJ2-3; no clear D gene. The CDR3 has 12 residues. Per germline, CDR1 MNHNS and CDR2 SASEGT. V was shortened by 2 bases and J by 8 bases, with 8 bases between the two germline ends. The CDR3 bases are TGTGCCAGCAGTGAAATCGTGGGTACGCAGTATTTT. Translating gives CASSEIVGTQYF.

The J gene is TRBJ2-3, the V gene TRBV9; TRBD1 agrees at 10 bases. V trimming: 0 bases; J trimming: 2 bases; junction bases outside the gene matches: 3. The V gene's germline CDR1 is SGDLS and CDR2 YYNGEE. The CDR3 extends over 16 amino acids. In DNA, the CDR3 is TGTGCCAGCAGCGTAGCCGGGACAGGGGTCACAGATACGCAGTATTTT. Translated, it gives CASSVAGTGVTDTQYF.

The chain links TRBV7-9 to TRBJ2-7; the D gene is possibly TRBD2 (5 bases). This CDR3 region has 14 residues. Germline CDR1 and CDR2: SEHNR and FQNEAQ (reference sequence). Trimming cost V 6 bases and J 2 bases, with 14 bases left between them. CDR3 nucleotide sequence: TGTGCCAGCAGTAGAATAGCGAATACCTACGAGCAGTACTTC. As protein: CASSRIANTYEQYF. Filled out from reference TRBV7-9 and TRBJ2-7, the complete variable domain reads DTGVSQNPRHKITKRGQNVTFRCDPISEHNRLYWYRQTLGQGPEFLTYFQNEAQLEKSRLLSDRFSAERPKGSFSTLEIQRTEQGDSAMYLCASSRIANTYEQYFGPGTRLTVT.

This clonotype was detected only a few times. The V call is TRBV15, the J call TRBJ1-5; TRBD1 might be the D (6 bases). V was clipped by 1 base and J by 2 bases, with 9 bases between them. The CDR3 length is 15 residues. Germline V gives CDR1 LNHNV, CDR2 YYDKDF (reference sequence). The CDR3 DNA follows: TGTGCCACCAGCAGAGCGGGGGGGCGCAATCAGCCCCAGCATTTT. Its translation: CATSRAGGRNQPQHF. The variable domain in full, completed from reference TRBV15 and TRBJ1-5, reads DAMVIQNPRYQVTQFGKPVTLSCSQTLNHNVMYWYQQKSSQAPKLLFHYYDKDFNNEADTPDNFQSRRPNTSFCFLDIRSPGLGDTAMYLCATSRAGGRNQPQHFGDGTRLSIL.

The chain couples TRBV12-3 or TRBV12-4 to TRBJ1-2; perhaps TRBD1 as D (6 bases). The CDR3 consists of 16 residues. Deletions cut 4 bases from V and 4 bases from J, with 19 bases between. Here the CDR3 reads CASSSGMGAVGYGYTF. CDR3 sequence (DNA): TGTGCCAGCAGTTCAGGCATGGGGGCAGTAGGCTATGGCTACACCTTC.

The sample holds a few counts of this clonotype. The V call is TRBV12-3 or TRBV12-4, the J call TRBJ2-4; a weak D match, TRBD1 (6 bases). Judging by the DNA end, TRBJ2-7 fits better; the J call may be wrong. The CDR3 has 13 amino acids. In nucleotides, the CDR3 is TGTGCCAGCAGTCGAGGACAGTTCTACGAGCAGTACTTC. Translating gives CASSRGQFYEQYF.

V is TRBV28 and J is TRBJ2-2; D possibly corresponds to TRBD1 (6 bases). Germline CDR1 and CDR2: MDHEN and SYDVKM. This CDR3 is built from 16 residues. V gave up 3 bases and J gave up 9 bases, with 20 bases separating them. The CDR3 protein is CASSLVGQSMGRELFF. In DNA, the CDR3 is TGTGCCAGCAGTTTGGTCGGACAGAGTATGGGCCGGGAGCTGTTTTTT.

This chain uses TRBV7-2 with TRBJ2-2; 7 bases line up with TRBD2. CDR3 length: 16 residues. J lost 0 bases, V lost 5 bases, and 6 bases had no gene match. Germline V CDR1 and CDR2: SGHTA, FQGNSA. The CDR3 is CASSRDSGTNTGELFF. CDR3 sequence (DNA): TGTGCCAGCAGCAGAGACAGCGGGACGAACACCGGGGAGCTGTTTTTT.